This T cell receptor beta chain was documented in a study of identifying expanded T cells in peripheral blood. As concerns this clone: What it recognizes is unknown.

During the collection period, no donor immune events like infections were recorded. Points from the study as a whole: Roughly 1.2 clones differed between technical replicates, versus 16.4 and 19 over time. Across healthy donors, higher total template counts meant significantly greater approximately 2-week count variance.

Sequenced by immunoSEQ multiplex PCR; TCRdb stores in-frame clones only, minus some. The sample includes roughly 100,000 clones, 80% to 90% of them seen just once. Trimming cost V 4 bases and J 7 bases; bases outside gene matches: 1. In germline, CDR1 is SNHLY, CDR2 FYNNEI. This CDR3 is 12 amino acids long. The J gene is TRBJ2-7, the V gene TRBV2; TRBD2 matches 10 bases. The source of this sequence is a person aged 18 to 75 in good health. The sample comprised blood. CDR3 sequence reads: CASSGGLAEQYF. CDR3 nucleotides: TGTGCCAGCAGTGGGGGACTAGCGGAGCAGTACTTC.